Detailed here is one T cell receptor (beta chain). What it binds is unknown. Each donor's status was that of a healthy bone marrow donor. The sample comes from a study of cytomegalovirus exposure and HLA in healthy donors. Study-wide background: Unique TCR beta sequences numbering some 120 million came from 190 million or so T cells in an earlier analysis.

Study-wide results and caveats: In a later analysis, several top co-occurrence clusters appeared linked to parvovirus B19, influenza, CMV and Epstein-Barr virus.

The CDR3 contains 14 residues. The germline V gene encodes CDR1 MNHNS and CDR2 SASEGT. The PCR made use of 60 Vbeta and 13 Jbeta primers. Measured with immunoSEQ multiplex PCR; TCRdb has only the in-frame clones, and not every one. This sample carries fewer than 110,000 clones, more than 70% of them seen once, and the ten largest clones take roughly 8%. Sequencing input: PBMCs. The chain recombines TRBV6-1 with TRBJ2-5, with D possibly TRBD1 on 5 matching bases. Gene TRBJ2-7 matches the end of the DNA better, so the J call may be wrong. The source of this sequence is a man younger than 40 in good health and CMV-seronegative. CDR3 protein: CASRPSGKINEQYF. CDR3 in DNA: TGTGCCAGCAGGCCGTCAGGGAAGATTAACGAGCAGTACTTC.